Following are 21 T cell receptor beta chains from one sample sequenced in a study of beta chain features in type 1 diabetes. Expressed TCRB transcripts were sequenced because the entire RNA isolate underwent reverse transcription. Repertoires were generated with immunoSEQ multiplex PCR, while TCRdb's copy carries only in-frame clones and drops some. The data show around 430,000 clones, around 28% seen once. The sequenced sample was naive CD4+ T cells from blood. These receptor sequences come from a man aged 18 to 30 in good health.

About this clone itself: Within the sample, other DNA sequences also encode this same CDR3. J is TRBJ2-5 and V is TRBV29-1; 7 nucleotides align to TRBD2. The CDR3 spans 12 residues. Germline-derived CDR1 and CDR2 are SQVTM and ANQGSEA. V lost 6 bases, J lost 5 bases, and 6 bases stayed unmatched. DNA of the CDR3: TGCAGCGTGGAATCCGGGGGGGAGACCCAGTACTTC. As protein: CSVESGGETQYF.

This clone was seen only a few times. The chain employs TRBV30 and TRBJ2-7, with 13 positions matching TRBD2. The trim removed 2 bases at V and 2 bases at J, leaving 3 bases unmatched. Looked up from germline, CDR1 is GTSNPN and CDR2 is SVGIG (reference sequence). The CDR3 length is 15 residues. In DNA, the CDR3 is TGTGCCTGGAGTACTAGCGGGAGGGCTACCTACGAGCAGTACTTC. Amino acid sequence: CAWSTSGRATYEQYF.

This sequence joins TRBV7-9 and TRBJ1-4; a possible D gene is TRBD1 (5 bases). The V and J ends lost 6 bases and 8 bases respectively, with 16 bases between them. This CDR3 spans 14 amino acids. Germline V gene data show CDR1 as SEHNR and CDR2 as FQNEAQ (reference sequence). The CDR3 DNA sequence: TGTGCCAGCAGATCCTCGGGACTTCCCGAAAAACTGTTTTTT. Its translation is CASRSSGLPEKLFF.

This clone was found a few times. The chain combines TRBV9 with TRBJ2-1; 7 bases are a match to TRBD2. The trim removed 4 bases at V and 0 bases at J, leaving 7 bases unmatched. The CDR3 has 16 residues. Germline CDR1 and CDR2: SGDLS and YYNGEE. Here the CDR3 reads CASSIPLASSYNEQFF. The CDR3 DNA is TGTGCCAGCAGCATACCACTAGCGAGCTCCTACAATGAGCAGTTCTTC.

This clone turned up a few times. The V and J genes are TRBV7-9 and TRBJ2-5, with D possibly called TRBD1 or TRBD2 (5 bases each). The germline CDR1 and CDR2 sequences are SEHNR and FQNEAQ (reference sequence). CDR3 length: 14 residues. V lost 7 bases to trimming and J lost 4 bases, with 16 bases between them. CDR3 amino acids: CASNHLWGTETQYF. The CDR3 coding sequence is TGTGCCAGCAATCATTTATGGGGGACAGAGACCCAGTACTTC.

The CDR3 DNA reads as TGTGCCAGCAGCCTGGGACAAAACAATGAGCAGTTCTTC. It yields the protein CASSLGQNNEQFF. This chain links TRBV11-2 with TRBJ2-1, with TRBD1 as a possible D gene (6 bases). Germline assignment: CDR1 SGHAT and CDR2 FQNNGV. The CDR3 covers 13 residues. V was trimmed by 5 bases and J by 5 bases, leaving 10 bases between them. Drawing the rest from reference TRBV11-2 and TRBJ2-1, the complete variable domain is EAGVAQSPRYKIIEKRQSVAFWCNPISGHATLYWYQQILGQGPKLLIQFQNNGVVDDSQLPKDRFSAERLKGVDSTLKIQPAKLEDSAVYLCASSLGQNNEQFFGPGTRLTVL.

This clone turned up a few times. The chain has TRBV15 and TRBJ1-2; weak D call: TRBD1 (5 bases). CDR3 size: 16 residues. The germline gives CDR1 LNHNV, CDR2 YYDKDF (reference sequence). V was shortened by 0 bases and J by 1 base, with 12 bases between the two germline ends. CDR3 residues: CATSRDLTGINYGYTF. DNA of the CDR3: TGTGCCACCAGCAGAGATCTAACAGGAATTAACTATGGCTACACCTTC.

A few counts support this clone. V is TRBV25-1 and J is TRBJ1-4; D remains unclear. The V gene lost 5 bases and the J gene lost 0 bases, with 16 bases spanning the gap. In germline, CDR1 is MGHDK, CDR2 SYGVNS. The CDR3 is 17 amino acids. The CDR3 DNA sequence: TGTGCCAGCAGTCCTCCCTGGGGAATTGCAACTAATGAAAAACTGTTTTTT. This translates into CASSPPWGIATNEKLFF.

This clone was seen more than once but under ten times. V usage is TRBV30 and J usage is TRBJ2-3; 10 positions agree with TRBD2. With 0 bases clipped from V and 4 bases from J, the junction kept 7 bases outside the gene matches. Germline loops: CDR1 GTSNPN, CDR2 SVGIG (reference sequence). The CDR3 consists of 16 residues. DNA for the CDR3: TGTGCCTGGAGTGTTAAGGGACTAGCGCTTTCAGATACGCAGTATTTT. Its protein product is CAWSVKGLALSDTQYF.

The chain couples TRBV29-1 to TRBJ1-5; 9 nucleotides line up with TRBD1. CDR1 is SQVTM and CDR2 is ANQGSEA in the germline V gene. The CDR3 is 12 amino acids. The ends lost 7 bases at V and 5 bases at J; junction bases unmatched: 3. CDR3 in amino acids: CSARDRDQPQHF. CDR3 DNA: TGCAGCGCCAGGGACAGGGATCAGCCCCAGCATTTT. The whole variable domain, remainder taken from reference TRBV29-1 and TRBJ1-5, is SAVISQKPSRDICQRGTSLTIQCQVDSQVTMMFWYRQQPGQSLTLIATANQGSEATYESGFVIDKFPISRPNLTFSTLTVSNMSPEDSSIYLCSARDRDQPQHFGDGTRLSIL.

There are a few counts of this clone. The chain uses TRBV4-1 and TRBJ2-1; 7 bases fit TRBD2. The J segment lost 8 bases and the V segment lost 0 bases, leaving 10 bases of the junction unmatched. The germline V gene has CDR1 MGHRA and CDR2 YSYEKL. This CDR3 spans 16 amino acids. The CDR3 spells CASSQDPSGSGDEQFF. The CDR3 bases are TGCGCCAGCAGCCAAGACCCTAGCGGTTCGGGGGATGAGCAGTTCTTC.

The CDR3 loop is CASSPGLLPQETQYF. CDR3 in DNA: TGCGCCAGCAGCCCGGGCCTATTACCCCAAGAGACCCAGTACTTC. The rearrangement uses TRBV5-1 and TRBJ2-5; unclear D gene. The CDR3 is made up of 15 amino acids. Germline assignment: CDR1 SGHRS and CDR2 YFSETQ. V lost 4 bases, J lost 1 base, and 14 bases lay in between. Full variable domain (outside the CDR3, taken from reference TRBV5-1 and TRBJ2-5): KAGVTQTPRYLIKTRGQQVTLSCSPISGHRSVSWYQQTPGQGLQFLFEYFSETQRNKGNFPGRFSGRQFSNSRSEMNVSTLELGDSALYLCASSPGLLPQETQYFGPGTRLLVL.

The chain carries TRBV6-5 and TRBJ2-6; TRBD1 matches 8 bases. Germline loops: CDR1 MNHEY, CDR2 SVGAGI. CDR3 length: 14 residues. Losses at the gene ends were 4 bases for V and 8 bases for J; bases not matched to a gene: 4. The CDR3 is CASSSQGAPNVLTF. The CDR3 bases are TGTGCCAGCAGTTCCCAGGGGGCCCCCAACGTCCTGACTTTC.

The V and J genes are TRBV5-1 and TRBJ2-4; D is undetermined. V was pared by 0 bases and J by 4 bases, with 5 bases between. Germline lookup yields CDR1 SGHRS and CDR2 YFSETQ. There are 13 residues in the CDR3. CDR3 nucleotide sequence: TGCGCCAGCAGCTTGGTACCTAAAAACATTCAGTACTTC. It codes for CASSLVPKNIQYF.

The rearrangement links TRBV5-1 to TRBJ2-7; the D gene is possibly TRBD1 (5 bases). Germline assignment: CDR1 SGHRS and CDR2 YFSETQ. CDR3 length: 15 residues. Trimming cost V 0 bases and J 2 bases, with 12 bases left between them. In DNA form, the CDR3 reads TGCGCCAGCAGCTTGGGGTCAGGGAATACCTACGAGCAGTACTTC. This encodes CASSLGSGNTYEQYF.

The table lists this clone with a few counts. The CDR3 DNA reads as TGCAGCGTTGGCTGGGACAGGCTGTGGGAGACCCAGTACTTC. It encodes CSVGWDRLWETQYF. The V call is TRBV29-1, the J call TRBJ2-5, with 8 bases identical to TRBD1. Germline-derived CDR1 and CDR2 are SQVTM and ANQGSEA. The CDR3 has 14 residues. The V segment lost 4 bases and the J segment 5 bases; nucleotides outside the gene matches: 9. Full variable domain (rest looked up from reference TRBV29-1 and TRBJ2-5): SAVISQKPSRDICQRGTSLTIQCQVDSQVTMMFWYRQQPGQSLTLIATANQGSEATYESGFVIDKFPISRPNLTFSTLTVSNMSPEDSSIYLCSVGWDRLWETQYFGPGTRLLVL.

The chain recombines TRBV7-2 with TRBJ2-5; D not resolved. Germline V gene lookup returns CDR1 SGHTA and CDR2 FQGNSA. The CDR3 is 14 amino acids. Deletions cut 1 base from V and 5 bases from J, with 11 bases between. Written as DNA, the CDR3 is TGTGCCAGCAGCTTAGAGCTTTCTAGGGAGACCCAGTACTTC. This codes for CASSLELSRETQYF.

This clone was seen a handful of times. An end of the junction differs from the germline gene, which may be a read error. DNA for the CDR3: TGTGCCATCAGTGAGTTAATTCTCTACGTGCAGTACTTC. Encoded protein: CAISELILYVQYF. V and J are TRBV6-5 and TRBJ2-7; no reliable D call. Germline CDR1 MNHEY, CDR2 SVGAGI. The CDR3 is 13 amino acids.

The sample holds a few counts of this clone. The chain recombines TRBV4-3 with TRBJ2-3; tentative D call: TRBD2 (6 bases). V gave up 0 bases and J gave up 5 bases, with 15 bases separating them. The CDR3 is 16 amino acids. CDR1 LGHNA and CDR2 YSLEER come from the germline V gene. The CDR3 sequence: CASSQDRGSMRDTQYF. CDR3 nucleotides: TGCGCCAGCAGCCAAGATCGGGGGAGCATGAGAGATACGCAGTATTTT.

This clone was seen more than once but under ten times. The chain carries TRBV7-9 and TRBJ2-1; no clear D gene. Trimming shortened V by 6 bases and J by 10 bases, and 13 bases separated the two germline ends. The germline V gene has CDR1 SEHNR and CDR2 FQNEAQ (reference sequence). The CDR3 sequence is 12 residues long. CDR3 nucleotides: TGTGCCAGCAGGGTAGTGAGTGGGGAGCAGTTCTTC. Amino acid sequence: CASRVVSGEQFF.

The chain links TRBV5-4 to TRBJ2-4, with D hard to call. The germline CDR1 and CDR2 sequences are SGHNT and YYREEE (reference sequence). Between the trimmed V and J ends, which lost 0 bases and 0 bases, there was a span of 4 bases. The CDR3 sequence is 14 residues long. In nucleotides, the CDR3 is TGTGCCAGCAGCTTGGATGCAGCCAAAAACATTCAGTACTTC. Translating it yields CASSLDAAKNIQYF. Combining the CDR3 with reference TRBV5-4 and TRBJ2-4 gives the whole variable domain ETGVTQSPTHLIKTRGQQVTLRCSSQSGHNTVSWYQQALGQGPQFIFQYYREEENGRGNFPPRFSGLQFPNYSSELNVNALELDDSALYLCASSLDAAKNIQYFGAGTRLSVL.